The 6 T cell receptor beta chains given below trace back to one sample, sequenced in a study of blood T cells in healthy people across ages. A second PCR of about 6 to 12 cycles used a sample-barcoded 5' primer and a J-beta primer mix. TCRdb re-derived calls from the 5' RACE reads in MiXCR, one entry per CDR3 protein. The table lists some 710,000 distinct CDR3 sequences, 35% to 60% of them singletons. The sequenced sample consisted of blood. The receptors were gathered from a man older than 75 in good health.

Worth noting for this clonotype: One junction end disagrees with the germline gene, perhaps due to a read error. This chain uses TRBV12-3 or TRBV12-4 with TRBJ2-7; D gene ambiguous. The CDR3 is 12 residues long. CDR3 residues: CASSQNNYAQYF. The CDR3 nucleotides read TGTGCCAGCAGTCAAAACAACTACGCGCAGTACTTC.

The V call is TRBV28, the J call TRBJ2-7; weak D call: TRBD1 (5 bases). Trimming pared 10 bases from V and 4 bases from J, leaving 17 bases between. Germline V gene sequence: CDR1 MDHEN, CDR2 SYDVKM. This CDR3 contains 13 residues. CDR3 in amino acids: CATLRQSPYEQYF. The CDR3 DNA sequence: TGTGCCACCTTAAGACAGTCCCCGTACGAGCAGTACTTC.

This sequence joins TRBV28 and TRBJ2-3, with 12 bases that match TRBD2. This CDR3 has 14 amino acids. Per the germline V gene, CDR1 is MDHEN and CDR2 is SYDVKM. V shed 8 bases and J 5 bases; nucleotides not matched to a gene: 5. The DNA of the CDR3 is TGTGCCAGCGGGGGACTAGCGGGTGGAGATACGCAGTATTTT. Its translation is CASGGLAGGDTQYF.

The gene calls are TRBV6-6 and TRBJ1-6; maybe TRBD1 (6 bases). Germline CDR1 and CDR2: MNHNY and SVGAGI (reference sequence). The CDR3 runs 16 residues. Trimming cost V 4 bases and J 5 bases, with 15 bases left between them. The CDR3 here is CASSSGRGDDNSPLHF. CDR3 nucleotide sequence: TGTGCCAGCAGTTCGGGTAGGGGGGATGATAATTCACCCCTCCACTTT.

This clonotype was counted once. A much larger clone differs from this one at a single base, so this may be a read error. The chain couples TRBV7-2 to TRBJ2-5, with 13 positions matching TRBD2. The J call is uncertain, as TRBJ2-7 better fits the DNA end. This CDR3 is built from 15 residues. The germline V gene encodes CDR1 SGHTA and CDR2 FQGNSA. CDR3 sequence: CASSMGLAGPCEQYF. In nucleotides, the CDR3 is TGTGCCAGCAGCATGGGACTAGCGGGACCCTGCGAGCAGTACTTC.

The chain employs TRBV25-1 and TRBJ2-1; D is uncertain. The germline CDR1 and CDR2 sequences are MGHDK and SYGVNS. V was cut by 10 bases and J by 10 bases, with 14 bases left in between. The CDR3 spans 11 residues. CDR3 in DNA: TGTGCCACCAAAACCATATACGAGCAGTTCTTC. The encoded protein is CATKTIYEQFF.